A single sample is the source of the 28 T cell receptor beta chains below, sequenced in a study of beta chain features in type 1 diabetes. No antigen has been assigned to these receptors. Of the isolated RNA, all was reverse transcribed, and so the sequenced material was expressed TCRB transcripts. TCRdb keeps only in-frame clones here, not all; method: immunoSEQ multiplex PCR. The sample yields 640,000 or so clones, around 15% seen once. Regarding the study as a whole: Across all four CD4+ subsets, people with type 1 diabetes showed modestly shorter TCRB CDR3s.

Sequenced: naive CD4+ T cells from blood. These receptors all stem from a young man with type 1 diabetes.

V and J are TRBV7-6 and TRBJ2-5; TRBD2 aligns across 12 bases. Germline assignment: CDR1 SGHVS and CDR2 FNYEAQ. The CDR3 loop spans 17 amino acids. With V trimmed by 2 bases and J by 5 bases, 9 bases remained unmatched. CDR3 in amino acids: CASSLRLAGGPLETQYF. CDR3 in DNA: TGTGCCAGCAGCTTAAGGCTAGCGGGGGGGCCGTTGGAGACCCAGTACTTC.

The table lists this clone with a few counts. The rearrangement uses TRBV28 and TRBJ2-5; D is undetermined. From germline, CDR1 is MDHEN and CDR2 SYDVKM. The CDR3 has 13 residues. Trimming removed 4 bases at V and 2 bases at J, with 8 bases between. The CDR3 protein is CASSSPPQETQYF. CDR3 sequence (DNA): TGTGCCAGCAGTTCTCCACCTCAAGAGACCCAGTACTTC.

Regarding this clone: This same CDR3 is encoded by further DNA sequences in the sample. The rearrangement joins TRBV30 to TRBJ1-4; unclear D gene. Germline V gene sequence: CDR1 GTSNPN, CDR2 SVGIG (reference sequence). This CDR3 region has 11 residues. Trimming took off 3 bases at V and 7 bases at J, with 6 bases between the two ends. CDR3 sequence reads: CAWSTGEKLFF. CDR3 in DNA: TGTGCCTGGAGCACCGGTGAAAAACTGTTTTTT.

There are a few counts of this clone. CDR3 loop: CASSFDGRANVLTF. The CDR3 DNA reads TGCGCCAGCAGCTTTGACGGTCGGGCCAACGTCCTGACTTTC. J is TRBJ2-6 and V is TRBV5-1, with D unclear. The CDR3 runs 14 residues. Germline CDR1 reads SGHRS; CDR2 reads YFSETQ. V was clipped by 2 bases and J by 5 bases, with 8 bases between them.

This clone was counted between two and nine times. The V and J genes are TRBV7-9 and TRBJ2-2; D might be TRBD1 (5 bases). The V gene's germline CDR1 is SEHNR and CDR2 FQNEAQ (reference sequence). This CDR3 contains 16 residues. Trimming shortened V by 5 bases and J by 2 bases, and 15 bases separated the two germline ends. CDR3: CASSPQGVENTGELFF. The DNA of the CDR3 is TGTGCCAGCAGCCCTCAAGGGGTGGAAAACACCGGGGAGCTGTTTTTT.

This sequence joins TRBV28 and TRBJ2-1; no firm D call. Germline-derived CDR1 and CDR2 are MDHEN and SYDVKM. This CDR3 is built from 15 residues. Trimming removed 8 bases at V and 6 bases at J, with 20 bases between. The CDR3 bases are TGTGCCAGCTCCGACCCCTCGGTCGGCGCCAATGAGCAGTTCTTC. Residues: CASSDPSVGANEQFF.

The chain links TRBV30 to TRBJ1-1; a possible D gene is TRBD1 (5 bases). Germline lookup yields CDR1 GTSNPN and CDR2 SVGIG (reference sequence). Deletions cut 2 bases from V and 11 bases from J, with 12 bases between. The CDR3 is made up of 11 amino acids. The CDR3 sequence: CAWSPGGVAFF. The CDR3 DNA reads TGTGCCTGGAGTCCTGGGGGGGTGGCTTTCTTT.

The V call is TRBV21-1, the J call TRBJ2-3. TRBV21-1 has pseudogene status. This CDR3 comprises 16 residues. CDR3: CAIPRKGPRSPDTQYF. CDR3 bases: TGTGCCATCCCTCGTAAGGGCCCCAGGAGTCCAGATACGCAGTATTTT.

This clone was counted a few times. The CDR3 DNA follows: TGCGCCAGCAGCTTGGGCCTAGATACGCAGTATTTT. Amino acids: CASSLGLDTQYF. The genes are TRBV5-1 and TRBJ2-3; no clear D. The CDR3 runs 12 residues. V lost 0 bases, J lost 5 bases, and 4 bases lay in between. Germline-derived CDR1 and CDR2 are SGHRS and YFSETQ.

The chain joins TRBV5-6 to TRBJ2-7; D gene uncertain. V dropped 4 bases and J dropped 2 bases, with 13 bases sitting between them. The germline V gene encodes CDR1 SGHDT and CDR2 YYEEEE. This CDR3 is 14 amino acids long. The CDR3: CASSQPVSTYEQYF. CDR3 coding DNA: TGTGCCAGCAGCCAGCCAGTTAGCACCTACGAGCAGTACTTC.

The chain recombines TRBV19 with TRBJ1-5, with D tentatively TRBD1 (6 bases). Per the germline V gene, CDR1 is LNHDA and CDR2 is SQIVND (reference sequence). V dropped 2 bases and J dropped 5 bases, with 10 bases sitting between them. There are 14 residues in the CDR3. CDR3 sequence (DNA): TGTGCCAGTAGTATACGGGGGGGCGATCAGCCCCAGCATTTT. As protein: CASSIRGGDQPQHF.

As for this clone: Additional DNA sequences in this sample encode the identical CDR3. The J gene is TRBJ2-5, the V gene TRBV5-1; D may be TRBD2 (5 bases). Germline loops: CDR1 SGHRS, CDR2 YFSETQ. This CDR3 comprises 14 residues. Trimming took 2 bases from V and 3 from J, leaving 11 bases between them. The CDR3 here is CASSLSLAEETQYF. For the CDR3, the DNA is TGCGCCAGCAGCTTATCGCTAGCTGAAGAGACCCAGTACTTC.

This clone has only a few counts. The chain carries TRBV4-2 and TRBJ2-6; possible D gene TRBD1, 6 bases. The CDR3 sequence is 17 residues long. CDR1 is LGHNA, CDR2 YNFKEQ, per germline. Trimming stripped 4 bases from V and 2 bases from J, with 15 bases between. This CDR3 reads CASSLQRQVAGANVLTF. CDR3 DNA: TGTGCCAGCAGCCTTCAGAGACAGGTCGCTGGGGCCAACGTCCTGACTTTC.

This clone occurred a few times. The chain joins TRBV14 to TRBJ1-1; D call uncertain. V lost 2 bases and J 5 bases, leaving 9 bases between the germline ends. Per the germline V gene, CDR1 is SGHDN and CDR2 is FVKESK. The CDR3 has 13 amino acids. The chain's CDR3 is CASSQQGLTEAFF. DNA for the CDR3: TGTGCCAGCAGCCAACAAGGACTTACTGAAGCTTTCTTT. The full variable domain, completed using reference TRBV14 and TRBJ1-1, is EAGVTQFPSHSVIEKGQTVTLRCDPISGHDNLYWYRRVMGKEIKFLLHFVKESKQDESGMPNNRFLAERTGGTYSTLKVQPAELEDSGVYFCASSQQGLTEAFFGQGTRLTVV.

The chain links TRBV11-2 to TRBJ2-2; D is uncertain. The CDR3 runs to 15 residues. Germline V gene data show CDR1 as SGHAT and CDR2 as FQNNGV. V was pared by 3 bases and J by 2 bases, with 10 bases between. CDR3: CASSFYLINTGELFF. Written as DNA, the CDR3 is TGTGCCAGCAGCTTCTATCTGATAAACACCGGGGAGCTGTTTTTT.

This chain links TRBV30 with TRBJ2-7, with D maybe TRBD1 (5 bases). V gave up 2 bases and J gave up 3 bases, with 8 bases separating them. CDR1 and CDR2 (germline): GTSNPN, SVGIG (reference sequence). This CDR3 contains 12 residues. The CDR3 sequence: CAWSSGIYEQYF. DNA of the CDR3: TGTGCCTGGAGTTCAGGGATCTACGAGCAGTACTTC.

In this sample, this clone turned up a few times. The chain is built from TRBV7-2 and TRBJ2-3, with D possibly matching TRBD2 (6 bases). The germline CDR1 and CDR2 sequences are SGHTA and FQGNSA. The CDR3 is made up of 15 amino acids. Trimming stripped 4 bases from V and 9 bases from J, with 20 bases between. CDR3 loop: CASSSPQLLAGTQYF. The CDR3 region has the DNA TGTGCCAGCAGCTCCCCACAACTACTAGCTGGAACGCAGTATTTT.

The chain combines TRBV9 with TRBJ2-1, with D perhaps matching TRBD2 (5 bases). Germline values: CDR1 SGDLS, CDR2 YYNGEE. The CDR3 is 12 residues long. Trimming cost V 0 bases and J 9 bases, with 7 bases left between them. The CDR3 bases are TGTGCCAGCAGCGTAGGTGGAGGTGAGCAGTTCTTC. This codes for CASSVGGGEQFF.

This clone has just a few counts. This CDR3 reads CASSPLIAGDEQFF. DNA of the CDR3: TGTGCCAGCAGCCCTCTCATAGCTGGGGATGAGCAGTTCTTC. V and J are TRBV14 and TRBJ2-1; D remains ambiguous. CDR3 size: 14 residues. V shed 4 bases and J shed 8 bases, with 15 bases lying between them. The germline V gene encodes CDR1 SGHDN and CDR2 FVKESK.

The chain joins TRBV7-2 to TRBJ2-1; TRBD1 aligns across 9 bases. The ends lost 5 bases at V and 10 bases at J; junction bases unmatched: 9. This CDR3 comprises 14 residues. Germline CDR1 SGHTA, CDR2 FQGNSA. CDR3 coding DNA: TGTGCCAGCAGCCGCGCCGGGACAGGGATGGAGCAGTTCTTC. This sequence encodes CASSRAGTGMEQFF.

This clone was seen a few times. This chain joins TRBV30 and TRBJ2-1; 8 bases match TRBD2. This CDR3 has 16 residues. V lost 1 base, J lost 8 bases, and 13 bases stayed unmatched. Germline V gene data show CDR1 as GTSNPN and CDR2 as SVGIG (reference sequence). The CDR3 here is CAWSASGAGGFDEQFF. As DNA, the CDR3 is TGTGCCTGGAGTGCCTCCGGGGCGGGAGGCTTCGATGAGCAGTTCTTC.

V usage is TRBV5-4 and J usage is TRBJ1-4; no clear D. Looked up from germline, CDR1 is SGHNT and CDR2 is YYREEE (reference sequence). Between the trimmed V and J ends, which lost 0 bases and 4 bases, there was a span of 4 bases. This CDR3 is 13 amino acids long. CDR3 sequence (DNA): TGTGCCAGCAGCTTGGACCTTAATGAAAAACTGTTTTTT. It yields the protein CASSLDLNEKLFF.

This clone was detected a few times. The chain combines TRBV7-2 with TRBJ2-3; D is perhaps TRBD2 (5 bases). The CDR3 has 13 residues. V was shortened by 1 base and J by 8 bases, with 10 bases between the two germline ends. The germline V gene encodes CDR1 SGHTA and CDR2 FQGNSA. CDR3 amino acids: CASSLGPGVTQYF. CDR3 DNA sequence: TGTGCCAGCAGCTTAGGCCCCGGGGTTACGCAGTATTTT. The variable domain in full, completed from reference TRBV7-2 and TRBJ2-3, reads GAGVSQSPSNKVTEKGKDVELRCDPISGHTALYWYRQSLGQGLEFLIYFQGNSAPDKSGLPSDRFSAERTGGSVSTLTIQRTQQEDSAVYLCASSLGPGVTQYFGPGTRLTVL.

This clone was found a few times. DNA for the CDR3: TGTGCCAGCGGGGGAGGGGGCAGCAATCAGCCCCAGCATTTT. It translates to CASGGGGSNQPQHF. This chain connects TRBV28 to TRBJ1-5; 7 positions match TRBD1. The V gene's germline CDR1 is MDHEN and CDR2 SYDVKM. The CDR3 sequence is 14 residues long. V shed 8 bases and J 1 base; nucleotides not matched to a gene: 5.

As regards this clone: Other DNA variants within this sample encode the same CDR3. V is TRBV7-2 and J is TRBJ2-6; unclear D gene. The CDR3 sequence is 13 residues long. With 3 bases removed from V and 4 bases from J, the gap between germline ends came to 4 bases. Germline-derived CDR1 and CDR2 are SGHTA and FQGNSA. The CDR3 DNA reads as TGTGCCAGCAGCTTTCCAGGGGCCAACGTCCTGACTTTC. It yields the protein CASSFPGANVLTF.

This clone was counted only a few times. The chain couples TRBV7-3 to TRBJ2-1; D ambiguous. V lost 5 bases and J 10 bases, leaving 15 bases between the germline ends. The length of the CDR3 is 13 residues. Germline V gene lookup returns CDR1 SGHTA and CDR2 FQGTGA. CDR3: CASSPQREHEQFF. The CDR3 nucleotides read TGTGCCAGCAGCCCGCAACGAGAGCACGAGCAGTTCTTC. Complete variable domain (other parts from reference TRBV7-3 and TRBJ2-1): GAGVSQTPSNKVTEKGKYVELRCDPISGHTALYWYRQSLGQGPEFLIYFQGTGAADDSGLPNDRFFAVRPEGSVSTLKIQRTERGDSAVYLCASSPQREHEQFFGPGTRLTVL.

About this clone itself: The junction shows a germline mismatch at one end, possibly a read error. Other nucleotide sequences in the sample specify the same CDR3. This rearrangement joins TRBV30 to TRBJ2-3; 7 bases map to TRBD1. The CDR3 length is 12 residues. Germline values: CDR1 GTSNPN, CDR2 SVGIG (reference sequence). The CDR3 DNA reads TGCGCCTTGGACAGGAGCACAGATACGCAGTATTTT. This encodes CALDRSTDTQYF.

The chain recombines TRBV2 with TRBJ1-5; a weak D match, TRBD1 (5 bases). The CDR3 is 15 residues long. Trimming shortened V by 4 bases and J by 2 bases, and 12 bases separated the two germline ends. The germline V gene encodes CDR1 SNHLY and CDR2 FYNNEI. CDR3 coding DNA: TGTGCCAGCAGTGGGACACGTACGGGCAATCAGCCCCAGCATTTT. Encoded protein: CASSGTRTGNQPQHF.